The rows below give T cell receptor beta chains drawn from one sample of a study of blood T cell repertoires in COVID-19. The assay was immunoSEQ multiplex PCR, and TCRdb's table has in-frame clones only and misses some. The sample yields 110,000 to 150,000 clones, 79% seen once. The specimen sequenced was peripheral blood. These receptors all stem from a woman between 70 and 85 years old with COVID-19, enrolled during active disease. Both conserved end residues are part of each CDR3. The D gene is left open where the match is weak. Not every row has a clone size; where given, it reads once, few, many or a size class.

>-|-|TRBV7-2|TRBJ1-1
TGTGCCAGCAGCTTTAAGGCGGACAGCCTTGGAGCTTTCTTT
CASSFKADSLGAFF
>-|-|TRBV3-1/TRBV3-2|TRBJ2-7
TGTGCCAACAGCCAAAACCCGGGGGAGCAGTACTTC
CANSQNPGEQYF
>TRBD2|-|TRBV14|TRBJ2-3
TGTGCCAGCAGGCGGGGAGGGGGCACAGATACGCAGTATTTT
CASRRGGGTDTQYF
>-|-|TRBV29-1|TRBJ2-1
TGCAACGTTGGCAGCTCCTACAATGAGCAGTTCTTC
CNVGSSYNEQFF
>-|-|TRBV7-8|TRBJ2-7
TGTGCCAGCAGCTTAGCCTTCCTCGAGCAGTACTTC
CASSLAFLEQYF
>-|-|TRBV16|TRBJ1-2
TGTGCCAGCAGCCAAAGTCAGGTCACCTCCTATGGCTACACCTTC
CASSQSQVTSYGYTF
>-|-|TRBV24-1|TRBJ1-2
TGTGCCACCAGTGATTTCGGCTATGGCTACACCTTC
CATSDFGYGYTF
>-|-|TRBV20-1|TRBJ1-5
TGCAGTGCTAGTAAACAGGGCGGGCAGCCCCAGCATTTT
CSASKQGGQPQHF
>-|-|TRBV5-1|TRBJ2-7
TGCGCCAGCAGCTTCCAGGTGGATAGGAACGAGCAGTACTTC
CASSFQVDRNEQYF
>-|-|TRBV28|TRBJ1-4
TGTGCCAGCAGCTTGACGGGGGGTGGTGATGAAAAACTGTTTTTT
CASSLTGGGDEKLFF
>-|once|TRBV9|TRBJ1-2
TGTGCCAGCAGCCCCGCCGGGACTGTAGCTAACTATGGCTACACCTTC
CASSPAGTVANYGYTF
>TRBD1|-|TRBV9|TRBJ2-2
TGTGCCAGCAGCCAAGACAGGGAAAGAACCGGGGAGCTGTTTTTT
CASSQDRERTGELFF
>TRBD1|-|TRBV28|TRBJ1-1
TGTGCCAGCAGTTTAGAACAGGGGTCCCCTGAAGCTTTCTTT
CASSLEQGSPEAFF
>-|-|TRBV5-1|TRBJ2-6
TGCGCCAGCAGCCCCATCAGTGGTACTGGGGCCAACGTCCTGACTTTC
CASSPISGTGANVLTF
>-|-|TRBV3-1/TRBV3-2|TRBJ2-7
TGTGCCAGCAGCCAAGATGTTACTACCCACGAGCAGTACTTC
CASSQDVTTHEQYF
>TRBD1|-|TRBV5-6|TRBJ2-5
TGTGCCAGCAGTCCCCCCGACAGGGGGTTAGAGACCCAGTACTTC
CASSPPDRGLETQYF
>-|-|TRBV12-3/TRBV12-4|TRBJ1-2
TGTGCCAGCAGTTTAGCGCCGGAGGGGGGCTACACCTTC
CASSLAPEGGYTF
>-|-|TRBV7-9|TRBJ1-6
TGTGCCAGCAGCCCCACCCGCGGTTTCCCTACGACACCCCTCCACTTT
CASSPTRGFPTTPLHF
>-|-|TRBV6-2/TRBV6-3|TRBJ1-1
TGTGCCAGCAGTACCCCGGGAGGCTGGAACACTGAAGCTTTCTTT
CASSTPGGWNTEAFF
>-|-|TRBV7-9|TRBJ2-7
TGTGCCAGCAGCCGACAGGACTACGAGCAGTACTTC
CASSRQDYEQYF
>-|-|TRBV5-1|TRBJ2-2
TGCGCCAGCAGCCCCCGGGAATCAGGCGGGGAGCTGTTTTTT
CASSPRESGGELFF
>TRBD1|-|TRBV28|TRBJ1-1
TGTGCCAGCAGCTCCGGGACAGACTCCCTTTGGAACACTGAAGCTTTCTTT
CASSSGTDSLWNTEAFF
>TRBD1|-|TRBV2|TRBJ1-5
TGTGCCAGCAGTGTGGGGACAGGGAATCAGCCCCAGCATTTT
CASSVGTGNQPQHF
>-|-|TRBV27|TRBJ1-1
TGTGCCAGCAGTTTTTTAGAAAACACTGAAGCTTTCTTT
CASSFLENTEAFF
>TRBD1|-|TRBV9|TRBJ1-1
TGTGCCAGCAGCGTAGACAGGGGCGGGGTGGTGGACACTGAAGCTTTCTTT
CASSVDRGGVVDTEAFF
>-|-|TRBV6-1|TRBJ2-3
TGTGCCAGCAGTGAAGGGGCAGGCCAAAGCACAGATACGCAGTATTTT
CASSEGAGQSTDTQYF
>-|-|TRBV18|TRBJ1-2
TGTGCCAGCTCACCCAACAGGGCATCTAACTATGGCTACACCTTC
CASSPNRASNYGYTF
>TRBD1|-|TRBV29-1|TRBJ1-2
TGCAGCGTACTAGGGGGCGACTATGGCTACACCTTC
CSVLGGDYGYTF
>-|-|TRBV9|TRBJ2-2
TGTGCCAGCAGCATAACCGGGACACCGAACACCGGGGAGCTGTTTTTT
CASSITGTPNTGELFF
>-|-|TRBV9|TRBJ2-7
TGTGCCAGCAGCGTAGCCGGGACCTACGAGCAGTACTTC
CASSVAGTYEQYF
>-|-|TRBV5-1|TRBJ1-1
TGCGCCAGCAGCCAAAGCGGGGGGGCCATGAACACTGAAGCTTTCTTT
CASSQSGGAMNTEAFF
>TRBD1|-|TRBV2|TRBJ2-5
TGTGCCAGCAGGACAGGGATTCGGGAGACCCAGTACTTC
CASRTGIRETQYF
>-|-|TRBV5-1|TRBJ2-2
TGCGCCAGCAGCCCGGACAGTCCCGGGGAGCTGTTTTTT
CASSPDSPGELFF
>TRBD1|-|TRBV6-7|TRBJ1-3
TGTGCCAGCAGTTACTGGGGACAGGTAAACACCATATATTTT
CASSYWGQVNTIYF
>TRBD2|-|TRBV5-1|TRBJ2-7
TGCGCCAGCAGCCGGGAGGGAAACGAGCAGTACTTC
CASSREGNEQYF
>TRBD1|-|TRBV6-5|TRBJ1-5
TGTGCCAGCAGATCGGGACAGGGGGCGGGTCAGCCCCAGCATTTT
CASRSGQGAGQPQHF
>TRBD2|-|TRBV6-2/TRBV6-3|TRBJ2-1
TGTGCCAGCAGTCCGGGGGGGGGCAATGAGCAGTTCTTC
CASSPGGGNEQFF
>TRBD2|-|TRBV9|TRBJ2-3
TGTGCCAGCAGCGTCCTAGCGGGGGGGAGCACAGATACGCAGTATTTT
CASSVLAGGSTDTQYF
>TRBD1|-|TRBV7-6|TRBJ2-5
TGTGCCAGCAGCCCTGACAGGGCCCTCCTCCAGACCCAGTACTTC
CASSPDRALLQTQYF
>TRBD2|-|TRBV19|TRBJ2-4
TGTGCCAGTAGTCGGACTAGCGGGGGGTCGGCCAAAAACATTCAGTACTTC
CASSRTSGGSAKNIQYF
>-|-|TRBV19|TRBJ2-3
TGTGCCAGTAGTACCGGACATGGCAAGTATTTT
CASSTGHGKYF
>TRBD1|-|TRBV20-1|TRBJ1-5
TGCAGTGCTAGTGGGGACAGGGTAGAGCATCAGCCCCAGCATTTT
CSASGDRVEHQPQHF
>-|once|TRBV4-1|TRBJ2-2
TGCGCCAGCAGCCAAGACCCCATCCCCGGGGAGCTGTTTTTT
CASSQDPIPGELFF
>TRBD1|-|TRBV7-2|TRBJ2-7
TGTGCCAGCGGCTCCGGGACAGTTACCTACGAGCAGTACTTC
CASGSGTVTYEQYF
>TRBD1|-|TRBV11-2|TRBJ1-4
TGTGCCAGCAGCTTAGCTGGGACAGGGAATGAAAAACTGTTTTTT
CASSLAGTGNEKLFF
>-|-|TRBV5-4|TRBJ2-7
TGTGCCAGCAGCGCGGATTCCTACGAGCAGTACTTC
CASSADSYEQYF